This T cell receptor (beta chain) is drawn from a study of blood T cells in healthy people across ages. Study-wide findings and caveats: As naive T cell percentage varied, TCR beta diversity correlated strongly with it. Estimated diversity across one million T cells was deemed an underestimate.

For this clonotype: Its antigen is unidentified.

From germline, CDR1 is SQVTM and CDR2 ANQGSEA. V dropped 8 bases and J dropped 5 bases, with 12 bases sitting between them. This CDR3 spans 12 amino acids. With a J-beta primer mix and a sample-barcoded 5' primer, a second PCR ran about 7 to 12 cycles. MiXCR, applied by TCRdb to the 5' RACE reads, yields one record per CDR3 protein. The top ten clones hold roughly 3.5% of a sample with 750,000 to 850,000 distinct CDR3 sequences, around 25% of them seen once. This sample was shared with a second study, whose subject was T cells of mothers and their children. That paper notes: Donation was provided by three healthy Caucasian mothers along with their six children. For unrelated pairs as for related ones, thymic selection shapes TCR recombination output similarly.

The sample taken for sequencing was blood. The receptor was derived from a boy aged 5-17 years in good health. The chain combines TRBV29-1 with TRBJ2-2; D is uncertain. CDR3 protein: CSSRLGTGELFF. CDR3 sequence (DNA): TGCAGCTCGAGGCTGGGGACCGGGGAGCTGTTTTTT.